This T cell receptor (beta chain) was identified during a study of control samples from healthy donors and cancer patients. Only in-frame clones appear in the TCRdb table, and some are missing; sequencing was by immunoSEQ multiplex PCR. This sample yields 210,000 or so clones, of which about 90% are seen a single time; approximately 1.8% belongs to the top ten. The sample holds one count of this clone. This sequence was found in a man aged 30 to 39 in good health. Sequencing used blood.

The CDR3 spells CASSELPRLRDRGTGELFF. CDR3 nucleotides: TGTGCCAGCAGTGAACTACCTCGATTAAGGGACAGGGGCACCGGGGAGCTGTTTTTT. J is TRBJ2-2 and V is TRBV2, with 10 bases aligning to TRBD1. Germline-derived CDR1 and CDR2 are SNHLY and FYNNEI. CDR3 length equals 19 residues. Unmatched junction bases numbered 13, after V lost 2 bases and J lost 4 bases.